Presented here are 26 T cell receptor beta chains from one specimen sequenced in a study of early T cells in non-severe SARS-CoV-2 infection. One entry per CDR3 protein results from TCRdb running MiXCR on the 5' RACE reads. Of approximately 83,000 distinct CDR3 sequences detected, roughly 13% appear once; the ten largest clones hold over 9.5%. The specimen sequenced was whole blood. Every receptor here comes from an adult who was a healthcare worker with PCR-confirmed SARS-CoV-2 infection or an uninfected control (not recorded which).

The chain combines TRBV3-1 with TRBJ2-7; D gene unclear. The V end lost 4 bases, the J end lost 6 bases, and 10 bases lay between the germline ends. Germline CDR1 reads LGHDT; CDR2 reads YNNKEL (reference sequence). CDR3 length equals 12 residues. Written as DNA, the CDR3 is TGTGCCAGCAGCCCCCAGTCGTCCGAGCAGTACTTC. The encoded protein is CASSPQSSEQYF.

In this sample, this clonotype turned up many times. The rearrangement uses TRBV7-2 and TRBJ2-7; 7 positions agree with TRBD1. Per the germline V gene, CDR1 is SGHTA and CDR2 is FQGNSA. The trim removed 1 base at V and 0 bases at J, leaving 6 bases unmatched. The CDR3 sequence is 16 residues long. The CDR3 DNA is TGTGCCAGCAGCTTAGATTCGACAGGGAGCTCCTACGAGCAGTACTTC. This codes for CASSLDSTGSSYEQYF. The whole variable domain, filled in from reference TRBV7-2 and TRBJ2-7, reads GAGVSQSPSNKVTEKGKDVELRCDPISGHTALYWYRQSLGQGLEFLIYFQGNSAPDKSGLPSDRFSAERTGGSVSTLTIQRTQQEDSAVYLCASSLDSTGSSYEQYFGPGTRLTVT.

This clonotype was seen a few times. The chain links TRBV6-1 to TRBJ2-3; TRBD2 matches at 10 bases. The CDR3 runs to 14 residues. Germline lookup yields CDR1 MNHNS and CDR2 SASEGT. The J segment lost 4 bases and the V segment lost 2 bases, leaving 0 bases of the junction unmatched. The CDR3 DNA sequence: TGTGCCAGCAGTGAACTAGCGGGGGCAGATACGCAGTATTTT. Amino acids: CASSELAGADTQYF.

The gene calls are TRBV7-9 and TRBJ2-1; no firm D call. Per germline, CDR1 SEHNR and CDR2 FQNEAQ (reference sequence). CDR3 length: 15 amino acids. V was trimmed by 5 bases and J by 4 bases, leaving 15 bases between them. CDR3 sequence (DNA): TGTGCCAGCAGCCCTAGGATAGGAGAGTACAATGAGCAGTTCTTC. Its translation is CASSPRIGEYNEQFF.

This clonotype was seen a few times. CDR3 region: CASSESRPSGNTEAFF. In DNA form, the CDR3 reads TGCGCCAGCAGTGAGTCCCGCCCGTCGGGGAACACTGAAGCTTTCTTT. V gene TRBV10-2 combines with J gene TRBJ1-1; D call uncertain. Trimming left V 0 bases short and J 1 base short, with 12 bases between. The germline V gene has CDR1 WSHSY and CDR2 SAAADI. CDR3 length: 16 amino acids.

This clonotype was counted only a few times. The rearrangement joins TRBV20-1 to TRBJ2-1; D is uncertain. The CDR3 contains 14 residues. V was cut by 5 bases and J by 0 bases, with 11 bases left in between. The germline gives CDR1 DFQATT, CDR2 SNEGSKA (reference sequence). In DNA, the CDR3 is TGCAGTGCTTTACGCGGAAGCTCCTACAATGAGCAGTTCTTC. Translating it yields CSALRGSSYNEQFF.

The rearrangement joins TRBV29-1 to TRBJ2-7; D not resolved. V was trimmed by 4 bases and J by 9 bases, leaving 13 bases between them. The germline V gene encodes CDR1 SQVTM and CDR2 ANQGSEA. This CDR3 is 11 amino acids long. The CDR3 region is CSVGGRVGQYF. In nucleotides, the CDR3 is TGCAGCGTTGGAGGAAGAGTCGGGCAGTACTTC.

This clonotype was found a few times. CDR3 nucleotide sequence: TGTGCCAGCAGTCCGACAGGGTCCACTGAAGCTTTCTTT. Translation gives CASSPTGSTEAFF. The V and J genes are TRBV6-4 and TRBJ1-1, with 7 bases identical to TRBD1. V gave up 5 bases and J gave up 4 bases; unmatched junction bases: 4. Looked up from germline, CDR1 is MRHNA and CDR2 is SNTAGT. The CDR3 is 13 residues long.

This clonotype was counted ten times or more. The gene calls are TRBV7-2 and TRBJ1-3; no clear D gene. Germline lookup yields CDR1 SGHTA and CDR2 FQGNSA. The CDR3 spans 15 residues. Trimming removed 0 bases from V and 2 bases from J, with 8 bases in between. The DNA for the CDR3 is TGTGCCAGCAGCTTAGCGCTGGCGGCTGGAAACACCATATATTTT. It specifies CASSLALAAGNTIYF.

This clonotype has more than one count but fewer than ten. V is TRBV6-5 and J is TRBJ2-3; D is unclear. Trimming took off 4 bases at V and 4 bases at J, with 21 bases between the two ends. Germline values: CDR1 MNHEY, CDR2 SVGAGI. The CDR3 contains 17 residues. CDR3 protein: CASSSTKVALRADTQYF. As DNA, the CDR3 is TGTGCCAGCAGTTCGACCAAAGTGGCCTTACGGGCAGATACGCAGTATTTT.

The gene calls are TRBV29-1 and TRBJ2-2, with D tentatively TRBD1 (6 bases). The CDR3 runs 14 residues. From germline, CDR1 is SQVTM and CDR2 ANQGSEA. V was cut by 5 bases and J by 7 bases, with 17 bases left in between. The CDR3 region has the DNA TGCAGCGTTCGGACAGTTGCATGGGACGGGGAGCTGTTTTTT. Protein product: CSVRTVAWDGELFF.

This clonotype was picked up a small number of times. The chain has TRBV6-2 or TRBV6-3 and TRBJ2-7; D not certain. Trimming left V 8 bases short and J 2 bases short, with 13 bases between. Germline lookup yields CDR1 MNHEY and CDR2 SVGEGT. This CDR3 is 13 amino acids long. DNA of the CDR3: TGTGCCAGCTCTCCAGGAGAACCCTACGAGCAGTACTTC. It is translated as CASSPGEPYEQYF.

At least ten counts were recorded for this clonotype. The chain employs TRBV24-1 and TRBJ1-1, with D maybe TRBD1 (6 bases). The CDR3 totals 17 residues. The ends were cut back, 4 bases at V and 1 base at J, with 18 bases in the middle. Germline V CDR1 and CDR2: KGHDR, SFDVKD. CDR3 amino acids: CATSEGAGTQKNTEAFF. In nucleotides, the CDR3 is TGTGCCACCAGTGAGGGGGCCGGGACACAAAAGAACACTGAAGCTTTCTTT.

This clonotype has a handful of counts. The rearrangement links TRBV20-1 to TRBJ2-1; 11 bases align to TRBD2. V lost 4 bases, J lost 4 bases, and 3 bases stayed unmatched. This CDR3 spans 14 amino acids. Germline V gives CDR1 DFQATT, CDR2 SNEGSKA (reference sequence). CDR3 protein: CSATTSGEYNEQFF. CDR3 in DNA: TGCAGTGCTACGACTAGCGGGGAGTACAATGAGCAGTTCTTC.

At least ten counts were recorded for this clonotype. This sequence joins TRBV20-1 and TRBJ1-5; a possible D gene is TRBD1 (6 bases). Germline V gene data show CDR1 as DFQATT and CDR2 as SNEGSKA (reference sequence). The CDR3 length is 14 residues. Trimming took 1 base from V and 6 from J, leaving 13 bases between them. The DNA for the CDR3 is TGCAGTGCTAGAGCAACAGGGTTCAGTCAGCCCCAGCATTTT. This codes for CSARATGFSQPQHF.

This clonotype has more than one count but fewer than ten. The chain uses TRBV11-2 and TRBJ1-2; D not resolved. The CDR3 length is 14 residues. Germline values: CDR1 SGHAT, CDR2 FQNNGV. Trimming stripped 1 base from V and 2 bases from J, with 8 bases between. The CDR3 spells CASSLGAGNYGYTF. In DNA form, the CDR3 reads TGTGCCAGCAGCTTAGGAGCGGGGAACTATGGCTACACCTTC.

This clonotype was counted many times. The chain has TRBV7-2 and TRBJ2-3; D perhaps matches TRBD2 (6 bases). Trimming removed 3 bases at V and 4 bases at J, with 17 bases between. CDR3 size: 16 residues. Germline V gives CDR1 SGHTA, CDR2 FQGNSA. For the CDR3, the DNA is TGTGCCAGCAGCTTGGGGGGACTCGGAAGCTCAGATACGCAGTATTTT. Translated, it gives CASSLGGLGSSDTQYF.

This clonotype occurred a few times. The chain is built from TRBV10-1 and TRBJ2-5, with D perhaps TRBD2 (5 bases). The germline V and J ends were trimmed by 4 bases and 2 bases, with 8 bases remaining between them. Looked up from germline, CDR1 is WNHNN and CDR2 is SYGVQD (reference sequence). The length of the CDR3 is 13 residues. In DNA form, the CDR3 reads TGCGCCAGCAGTGGGCTAGCTCAAGAGACCCAGTACTTC. Protein: CASSGLAQETQYF.

The chain is built from TRBV29-1 and TRBJ1-2; D unresolved. Between the trimmed V and J ends, which lost 7 bases and 8 bases, there was a span of 23 bases. Germline V gene data show CDR1 as SQVTM and CDR2 as ANQGSEA. The CDR3 length is 14 residues. CDR3 sequence reads: CSGQPSDPSGGYTF. DNA for the CDR3: TGCAGCGGGCAGCCTTCGGACCCCAGCGGGGGCTACACCTTC.

Ten or more counts support this clonotype. The chain has TRBV11-2 and TRBJ2-1, with no clear D. CDR1 and CDR2 from the germline V gene are SGHAT and FQNNGV. Trimming took 3 bases from V and 4 from J, leaving 7 bases between them. This CDR3 has 13 residues. This CDR3 reads CASSLSHYNEQFF. CDR3 DNA sequence: TGTGCCAGCAGCTTGAGCCATTACAATGAGCAGTTCTTC.

This clonotype was detected only a few times. The chain has TRBV4-2 and TRBJ2-5; no clear D gene. Germline V lookup: CDR1 LGHNA, CDR2 YNFKEQ. The V gene lost 0 bases and the J gene lost 2 bases, with 7 bases spanning the gap. This CDR3 comprises 14 residues. Here the CDR3 DNA reads TGTGCCAGCAGCCAAGAATCGACACAAGAGACCCAGTACTTC. This gives the protein CASSQESTQETQYF.

The V gene is TRBV6-2 or TRBV6-3, the J gene TRBJ2-6; D uncertain. CDR1 is MNHEY, CDR2 SVGEGT, per germline. V was clipped by 7 bases and J by 1 base, with 14 bases between them. The CDR3 is 16 amino acids. CDR3 in DNA: TGTGCCAGCACCTCGCCCAAGATTTCTGGGGCCAACGTCCTGACTTTC. Its protein product is CASTSPKISGANVLTF.

This clonotype was seen more than once but under ten times. The gene calls are TRBV11-2 and TRBJ2-2, with a possible D match to TRBD2 (6 bases). The CDR3 covers 14 residues. Germline CDR1 and CDR2: SGHAT and FQNNGV. V was pared by 3 bases and J by 2 bases, with 7 bases between. The CDR3 spells CASSLGLNTGELFF. As DNA, the CDR3 is TGTGCCAGCAGCTTGGGACTCAACACCGGGGAGCTGTTTTTT.

This sequence joins TRBV4-3 and TRBJ2-1; no reliable D call. V was pared by 0 bases and J by 4 bases, with 7 bases between. Per the germline V gene, CDR1 is LGHNA and CDR2 is YSLEER. CDR3 length: 14 amino acids. The CDR3, as DNA: TGCGCCAGCAGCCAAGACCCCACGTACAATGAGCAGTTCTTC. Translated: CASSQDPTYNEQFF.

This clonotype was detected only a few times. This sequence joins TRBV7-8 and TRBJ2-5; maybe TRBD2 (6 bases). Per the germline V gene, CDR1 is SGHVS and CDR2 is FQNEAQ. The CDR3 runs 17 residues. V lost 0 bases and J lost 3, with 17 bases in between. CDR3 region: CASSLAQIAVNKETQYF. CDR3 in DNA: TGTGCCAGCAGCTTAGCGCAGATAGCGGTTAACAAAGAGACCCAGTACTTC.

This clonotype was seen more than once but under ten times. The rearrangement links TRBV3-1 to TRBJ1-1; D is unresolved. V shed 1 base and J shed 8 bases, with 11 bases lying between them. The CDR3 runs 13 residues. Germline V gene data show CDR1 as LGHDT and CDR2 as YNNKEL (reference sequence). The CDR3 DNA is TGTGCCAGCAGCCAAGTGCGCGGCGGGGAAGCTTTCTTT. This gives the protein CASSQVRGGEAFF.